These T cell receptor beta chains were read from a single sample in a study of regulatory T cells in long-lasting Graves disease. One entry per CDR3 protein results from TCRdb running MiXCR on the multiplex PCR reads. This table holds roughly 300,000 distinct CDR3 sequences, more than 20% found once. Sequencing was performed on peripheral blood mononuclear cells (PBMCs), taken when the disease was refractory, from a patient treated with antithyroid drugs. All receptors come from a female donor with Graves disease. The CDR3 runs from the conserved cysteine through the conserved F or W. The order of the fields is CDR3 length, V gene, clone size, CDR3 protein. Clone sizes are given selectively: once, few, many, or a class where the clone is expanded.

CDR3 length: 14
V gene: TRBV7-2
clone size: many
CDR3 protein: CASSLGLQGGELFF

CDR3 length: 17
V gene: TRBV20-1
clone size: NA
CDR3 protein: CSATSGGASGNTGELFF

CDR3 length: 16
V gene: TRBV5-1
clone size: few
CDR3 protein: CASSLWRGGGKETQYF

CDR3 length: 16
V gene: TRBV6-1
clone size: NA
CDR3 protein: CASRRLEGPSGSPLHF

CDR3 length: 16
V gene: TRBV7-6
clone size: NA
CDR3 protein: CASSLGGVGYSYEQYF

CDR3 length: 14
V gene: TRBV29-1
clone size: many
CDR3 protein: CSVAPQSMNTEAFF

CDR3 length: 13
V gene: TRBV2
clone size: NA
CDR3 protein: CASSTLIQGGEYF

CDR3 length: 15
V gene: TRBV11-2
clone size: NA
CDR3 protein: CASSLAGSNNSPLHF

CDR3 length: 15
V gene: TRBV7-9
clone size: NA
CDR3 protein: CASSLGGMASSPLHF

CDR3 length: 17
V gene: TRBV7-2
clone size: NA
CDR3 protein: CASSLARSGTSGYEQYF

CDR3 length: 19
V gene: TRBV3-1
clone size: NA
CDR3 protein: CASSQEYSHVGSGANVLTF

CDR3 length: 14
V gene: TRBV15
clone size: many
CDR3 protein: CATSRDQGNQPQHF

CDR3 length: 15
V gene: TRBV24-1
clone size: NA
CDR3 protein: CATSNRAGVFNEQFF

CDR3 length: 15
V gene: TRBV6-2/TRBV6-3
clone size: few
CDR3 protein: CASSRTFDPYTEAFF

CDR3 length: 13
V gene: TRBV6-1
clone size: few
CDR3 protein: CASSEGDGGPQHF

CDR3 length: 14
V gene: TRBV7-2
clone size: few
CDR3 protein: CASSLVGPGNTIYF

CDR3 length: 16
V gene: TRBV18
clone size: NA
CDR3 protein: CASSPPSGGGDYGYTF

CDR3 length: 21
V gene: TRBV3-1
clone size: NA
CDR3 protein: CASSPPRIGLAGRKASETQYF

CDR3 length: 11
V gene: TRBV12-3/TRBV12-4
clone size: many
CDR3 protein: CASGQGETQYF

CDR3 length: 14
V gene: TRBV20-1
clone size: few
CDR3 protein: CSAAPPGGEETQYF

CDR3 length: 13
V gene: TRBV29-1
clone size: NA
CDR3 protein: CSVEAQAKNIQYF

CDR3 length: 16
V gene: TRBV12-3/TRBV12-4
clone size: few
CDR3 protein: CASSFMAYSYNSPLHF

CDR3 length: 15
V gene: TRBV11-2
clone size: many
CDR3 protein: CASSLDTSGSYEQYF

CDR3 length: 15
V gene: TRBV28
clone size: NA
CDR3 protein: CASSLWDGSGTEQFF

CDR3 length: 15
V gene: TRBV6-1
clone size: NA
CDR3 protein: CASSEGGFGFRGYTF

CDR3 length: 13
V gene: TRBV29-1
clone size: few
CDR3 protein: CSVDTGAVDEQYF

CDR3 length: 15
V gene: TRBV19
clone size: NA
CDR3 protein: CASSILHATNTEAFF

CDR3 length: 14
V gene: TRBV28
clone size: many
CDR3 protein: CASNLSGTVYGYTF

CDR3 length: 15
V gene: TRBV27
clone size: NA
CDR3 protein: CASSLWPGTQETQYF

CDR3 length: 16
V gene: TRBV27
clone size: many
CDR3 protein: CASSHRSGTGGSKAFF

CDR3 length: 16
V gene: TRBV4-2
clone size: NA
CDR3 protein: CTSSQDLAGGNEKLFF

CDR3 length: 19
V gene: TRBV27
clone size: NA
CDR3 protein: CASSLFGVSRDGPSYEQYF

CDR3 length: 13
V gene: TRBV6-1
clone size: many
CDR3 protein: CASGRQYQETQYF

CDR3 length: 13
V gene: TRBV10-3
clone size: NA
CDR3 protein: CALRPGLGGTQYF

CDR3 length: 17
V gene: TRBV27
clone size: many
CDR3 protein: CASKGASGRVYQETQYF

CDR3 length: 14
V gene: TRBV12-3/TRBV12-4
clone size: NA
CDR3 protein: CASSSGGGTYEQYF

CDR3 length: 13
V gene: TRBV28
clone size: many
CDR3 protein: CASNQGANTEAFF

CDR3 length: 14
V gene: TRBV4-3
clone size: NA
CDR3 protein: CASSQQDRTYEQYF

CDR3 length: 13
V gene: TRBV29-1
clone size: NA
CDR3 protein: CSVEGLTSDEQYF

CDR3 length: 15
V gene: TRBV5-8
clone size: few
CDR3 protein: CASSPGQSSNQPQHF

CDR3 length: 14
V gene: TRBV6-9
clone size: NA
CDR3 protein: CASSYRPISYEQYF

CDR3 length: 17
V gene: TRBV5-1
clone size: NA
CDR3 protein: CASSLDRGTGKNSPLHF

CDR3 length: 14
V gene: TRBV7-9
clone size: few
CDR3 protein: CASSLETTGKTQYF